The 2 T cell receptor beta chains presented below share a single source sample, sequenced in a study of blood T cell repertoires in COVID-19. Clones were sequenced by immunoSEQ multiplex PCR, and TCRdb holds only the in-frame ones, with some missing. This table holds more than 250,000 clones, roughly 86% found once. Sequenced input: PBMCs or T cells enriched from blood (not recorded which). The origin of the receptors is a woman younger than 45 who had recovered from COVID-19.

Here the CDR3 reads CASSQRDRGQGYTF. In nucleotides, the CDR3 is TGTGCCAGCAGTCAAAGGGACAGGGGCCAGGGCTACACCTTC. The chain uses TRBV6-5 and TRBJ1-2; the match to TRBD1 covers 10 bases. The CDR3 spans 14 residues. J lost 8 bases, V lost 5 bases, and 8 bases had no gene match. Germline V gives CDR1 MNHEY, CDR2 SVGAGI.

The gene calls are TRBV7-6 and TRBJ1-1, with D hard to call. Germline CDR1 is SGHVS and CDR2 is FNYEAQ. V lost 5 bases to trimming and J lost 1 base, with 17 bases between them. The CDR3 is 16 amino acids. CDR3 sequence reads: CASSPTRNLRNTEAFF. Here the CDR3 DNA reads TGTGCCAGCAGCCCGACTAGGAATCTTAGGAACACTGAAGCTTTCTTT.